A single sample gave rise to the 26 T cell receptor beta chains below, sequenced in a study of T cells in Graves' hyperthyroidism and ophthalmopathy. Amplification targeted TCR beta CDR3 regions from RNA transcripts. First-round RT-PCR of the TCR CDR3 relied on the HTBI primer set. Using its own MiXCR run on the multiplex PCR reads, TCRdb lists one record per CDR3 protein. The sample holds over 300,000 distinct CDR3 sequences; about 15% are singletons and the top ten take around 10%. Sequenced sample: blood. The receptors were gathered from a woman aged 60 to 75 with Graves' hyperthyroidism.

This clonotype was counted at least ten times. This CDR3 reads CASRTAGGAGNIQYF. The CDR3 DNA follows: TGTGCCAGCAGAACGGCCGGGGGCGCCGGGAACATTCAGTACTTC. V is TRBV27 and J is TRBJ2-4; D may match TRBD1 or TRBD2 (6 bases each). The length of the CDR3 is 15 residues. The germline CDR1 and CDR2 sequences are MNHEY and SMNVEV (reference sequence). V shed 6 bases and J shed 7 bases, with 19 bases lying between them.

This clonotype was seen at least ten times. The junction differs from germline at one of its ends, possibly a read error. V and J are TRBV19 and TRBJ1-1, with a weak D call TRBD1 (6 bases). This CDR3 region has 15 residues. Germline CDR1 LNHDA, CDR2 SQIVND (reference sequence). The CDR3 region is CASRIGGHRNTEAFF. As DNA, the CDR3 is TGTGCCAGTAGAATAGGGGGACACCGGAACACTGAAGCTTTCTTT.

This clonotype appeared a few times. The chain uses TRBV7-4 and TRBJ1-4; 8 bases line up with TRBD1. V shed 5 bases, J shed 10 bases, and the junction held 9 bases outside the gene matches. Looked up from germline, CDR1 is SGHVT and CDR2 is SQSDAQ. The CDR3 contains 14 residues. CDR3 nucleotides: TGTGCCAGCAGCCCCGGGACAGGTTACGGAAAACTGTTTTTT. Protein: CASSPGTGYGKLFF.

This clonotype was seen more than once but under ten times. The V and J genes are TRBV10-3 and TRBJ1-4, with 9 bases matching TRBD1. After removal of 3 bases from V and 1 base from J, the junction contained 12 bases not matched to a gene. There are 19 residues in the CDR3. CDR1 and CDR2 (germline): ENHRY, SYGVKD. The CDR3 here is CAISDPGQGLGGTNEKLFF. The CDR3 DNA reads TGTGCCATCAGTGACCCGGGACAGGGCCTTGGTGGAACTAATGAAAAACTGTTTTTT.

This clonotype was detected many times. The rearrangement links TRBV7-9 to TRBJ2-3; TRBD2 matches at 7 bases. This CDR3 is built from 18 residues. V shed 2 bases, J shed 5 bases, and the junction held 16 bases outside the gene matches. Germline CDR1 SEHNR, CDR2 FQNEAQ (reference sequence). CDR3 residues: CASSLWGFAGERGDTQYF. The CDR3 DNA reads as TGTGCCAGCAGCTTATGGGGCTTCGCGGGAGAGAGAGGAGATACGCAGTATTTT.

This clonotype has at least ten counts. The chain joins TRBV6-1 to TRBJ2-7; 7 nucleotides agree with TRBD1. This CDR3 is 15 amino acids long. V was clipped by 5 bases and J by 0 bases; unmatched bases: 7. Germline values: CDR1 MNHNS, CDR2 SASEGT. The CDR3 here is CASSWDSTPSYEQYF. The CDR3, as DNA: TGTGCCAGCAGTTGGGACAGCACCCCCTCCTACGAGCAGTACTTC.

The rearrangement uses TRBV4-2 and TRBJ2-1; TRBD2 aligns across 7 bases. This CDR3 comprises 18 residues. After removal of 1 base from V and 5 bases from J, the junction contained 14 bases not matched to a gene. CDR1 and CDR2 from the germline V gene are LGHNA and YNFKEQ. In DNA form, the CDR3 reads TGTGCCAGCAGCCAAGTAGGTCTAGCGGACCTGGGGAACAATGAGCAGTTCTTC. Translating it yields CASSQVGLADLGNNEQFF.

This sequence joins TRBV5-1 and TRBJ2-3; 8 bases align to TRBD1. The CDR3 length is 14 residues. J was trimmed by 6 bases and V by 2 bases; bases with no gene match: 5. Germline V gene lookup returns CDR1 SGHRS and CDR2 YFSETQ. CDR3 region: CASSFDRGMDTQYF. The CDR3, as DNA: TGCGCCAGCAGCTTTGACAGGGGTATGGATACGCAGTATTTT.

The chain uses TRBV25-1 and TRBJ1-4; 9 bases map to TRBD1. Trimming removed 5 bases from V and 7 bases from J; junction bases left unmatched: 8. In germline, CDR1 is MGHDK, CDR2 SYGVNS. This CDR3 has 15 residues. CDR3 residues: CASSSGGQGSEKLFF. The CDR3 DNA follows: TGTGCCAGCAGTTCCGGGGGACAGGGTAGTGAAAAACTGTTTTTT.

J is TRBJ2-7 and V is TRBV11-3; 9 nucleotides agree with TRBD1. The V gene's germline CDR1 is SGHNT and CDR2 YENEEA. CDR3 length equals 15 residues. The V gene end was trimmed by 5 bases and the J gene end by 4 bases; junction bases not matched to a gene: 9. The CDR3 sequence is CASSADDRGGYEQYF. CDR3 coding DNA: TGTGCCAGCAGCGCAGATGACAGGGGGGGTTACGAGCAGTACTTC.

The sample holds many counts of this clonotype. The CDR3 sequence is CASSELGGITDTQYF. The CDR3 DNA sequence: TGTGCCAGCAGTGAACTTGGGGGAATAACAGATACGCAGTATTTT. V gene TRBV6-1 combines with J gene TRBJ2-3; D assignment may be TRBD1 or TRBD2 (5 bases each). There are 15 residues in the CDR3. In germline, CDR1 is MNHNS, CDR2 SASEGT. V gave up 2 bases and J gave up 3 bases, with 12 bases separating them.

This clonotype was observed a handful of times. The J gene is TRBJ2-7, the V gene TRBV20-1; 7 nucleotides agree with TRBD2. The CDR3 is 14 residues long. J was trimmed by 2 bases and V by 6 bases; bases with no gene match: 10. CDR1 and CDR2 from the germline V gene are DFQATT and SNEGSKA (reference sequence). CDR3 DNA: TGCAGTGCCAATCCGGCGGGAGTCGCCTACGAGCAGTACTTC. Encoded protein: CSANPAGVAYEQYF.

Ten or more counts support this clonotype. This rearrangement joins TRBV20-1 to TRBJ2-1; a possible D gene is TRBD2 (6 bases). V lost 6 bases and J lost 0, with 15 bases in between. Germline loops: CDR1 DFQATT, CDR2 SNEGSKA (reference sequence). The CDR3 extends over 15 amino acids. This CDR3 is CSASPAGSSYNEQFF. CDR3 sequence (DNA): TGCAGTGCGAGCCCAGCGGGCAGCTCCTACAATGAGCAGTTCTTC.

The chain joins TRBV30 to TRBJ2-7; 7 bases align to TRBD2. J was trimmed by 2 bases and V by 3 bases; bases with no gene match: 10. CDR1 GTSNPN and CDR2 SVGIG come from the germline V gene (reference sequence). This CDR3 comprises 15 residues. The CDR3 spells CAWRDRAGIAYEQYF. In DNA, the CDR3 is TGTGCCTGGAGGGATCGAGCGGGGATCGCCTACGAGCAGTACTTC.

The chain joins TRBV12-3 or TRBV12-4 to TRBJ2-1; 7 nucleotides align to TRBD2. The CDR3 has 13 amino acids. Trimming cost V 6 bases and J 14 bases; bases outside gene matches: 13. In nucleotides, the CDR3 is TGTGCCAGCAGCCCGATGGGACTAAACAGAAAGTTCTTC. Protein sequence: CASSPMGLNRKFF.

Many counts were recorded for this clonotype. The V gene is TRBV20-1, the J gene TRBJ2-3; a possible D gene is TRBD2 (5 bases). Germline loops: CDR1 DFQATT, CDR2 SNEGSKA (reference sequence). The CDR3 sequence is 13 residues long. V was pared by 7 bases and J by 4 bases, with 15 bases between. The CDR3 DNA sequence: TGCAGTGTTTTAGCCTACGGGGCAGATACGCAGTATTTT. Its protein is CSVLAYGADTQYF.

There are many counts of this clonotype. The chain uses TRBV28 and TRBJ2-1, with 7 bases fitting TRBD2. Germline CDR1 is MDHEN and CDR2 is SYDVKM. Germline trimming cut 10 bases from V and 12 bases from J; bases unmatched to any gene: 6. The CDR3 is 10 residues long. In DNA form, the CDR3 reads TGTGCCATCCGGACTAGTTGGCAGTTCTTC. As protein: CAIRTSWQFF.

The table lists this clonotype with many counts. The J gene is TRBJ1-1, the V gene TRBV6-1; D unresolved. Germline V gives CDR1 MNHNS, CDR2 SASEGT. V gave up 6 bases and J gave up 1 base, with 6 bases separating them. There are 12 residues in the CDR3. The CDR3 loop is CASRQQNTEAFF. As DNA, the CDR3 is TGTGCCAGCAGGCAACAGAACACTGAAGCTTTCTTT.

There are a few counts of this clonotype. The rearrangement joins TRBV5-6 to TRBJ1-1; 8 nucleotides align to TRBD1. The CDR3 runs to 15 residues. J gave up 2 bases and V 0 bases, and 3 bases lay outside the gene matches. Germline CDR1 is SGHDT and CDR2 is YYEEEE. The CDR3 reads CASSLVGTGNTEAFF. The CDR3 bases are TGTGCCAGCAGCTTGGTGGGGACAGGCAACACTGAAGCTTTCTTT.

In its sample, this clonotype was seen many times. CDR3 DNA sequence: TGTGCCAGCAGTTCACGGCCAGGGTACTATGGCTACACCTTC. Its translation is CASSSRPGYYGYTF. V gene TRBV27 combines with J gene TRBJ1-2; maybe TRBD1 (5 bases). The CDR3 loop spans 14 amino acids. Germline V gene lookup returns CDR1 MNHEY and CDR2 SMNVEV (reference sequence). V was shortened by 4 bases and J by 3 bases, with 12 bases between the two germline ends.

This chain uses TRBV7-2 with TRBJ1-1; no definite D call. From germline, CDR1 is SGHTA and CDR2 FQGNSA. V lost 2 bases and J lost 7, with 11 bases in between. The CDR3 is 13 residues long. The CDR3 loop reads CASSLYPGGEAFF. CDR3 nucleotides: TGTGCCAGCAGCTTATATCCGGGCGGTGAAGCTTTCTTT.

This clonotype was picked up a small number of times. The chain joins TRBV6-1 to TRBJ2-2, with a tentative D call TRBD1 (5 bases). Germline V gives CDR1 MNHNS, CDR2 SASEGT. The CDR3 sequence is 17 residues long. The ends were cut back, 2 bases at V and 4 bases at J, with 17 bases in the middle. The CDR3 reads CASSELNRGVGTGELFF. The DNA of the CDR3 is TGTGCCAGCAGTGAATTGAATAGGGGCGTAGGCACCGGGGAGCTGTTTTTT.

This clonotype was found many times. This chain uses TRBV19 with TRBJ1-5; 9 bases are a match to TRBD1. V lost 7 bases to trimming and J lost 1 base; unmatched junction nucleotides: 8. From germline, CDR1 is LNHDA and CDR2 SQIVND (reference sequence). The CDR3 sequence is 16 residues long. CDR3 sequence: CASIATGGESNQPQHF. CDR3 nucleotide sequence: TGTGCCAGTATTGCGACAGGGGGAGAGAGCAATCAGCCCCAGCATTTT. The full variable domain, its missing parts supplied by reference TRBV19 and TRBJ1-5, is DGGITQSPKYLFRKEGQNVTLSCEQNLNHDAMYWYRQDPGQGLRLIYYSQIVNDFQKGDIAEGYSVSREKKESFPLTVTSAQKNPTAFYLCASIATGGESNQPQHFGDGTRLSIL.

The J gene is TRBJ2-7, the V gene TRBV6-2 or TRBV6-3; maybe TRBD2 (7 bases). V lost 6 bases to trimming and J lost 2 bases, with 17 bases between them. The CDR3 spans 15 residues. Germline CDR1 MNHEY, CDR2 SVGEGT. The CDR3 here is CASSGLGGVAYEQYF. The DNA of the CDR3 is TGTGCCAGCAGCGGACTAGGGGGGGTCGCCTACGAGCAGTACTTC.

The chain carries TRBV4-1 and TRBJ2-7, with D possibly matching TRBD1 (6 bases). Germline loops: CDR1 MGHRA, CDR2 YSYEKL. The germline V and J ends were trimmed by 4 bases and 7 bases, with 14 bases remaining between them. There are 13 residues in the CDR3. The CDR3 loop reads CASSLRGQGEQYF. CDR3 bases: TGCGCCAGCAGCCTCCGGGGCCAGGGGGAGCAGTACTTC.

This clonotype was detected ten times or more. The V and J genes are TRBV29-1 and TRBJ1-1, with D possibly being TRBD1 (6 bases). Germline loops: CDR1 SQVTM, CDR2 ANQGSEA. The V end lost 6 bases, the J end lost 4 bases, and 9 bases lay between the germline ends. The CDR3 is made up of 11 amino acids. The CDR3 protein is CSVSQGTEAFF. The CDR3 region has the DNA TGCAGCGTCTCACAGGGCACTGAAGCTTTCTTT.